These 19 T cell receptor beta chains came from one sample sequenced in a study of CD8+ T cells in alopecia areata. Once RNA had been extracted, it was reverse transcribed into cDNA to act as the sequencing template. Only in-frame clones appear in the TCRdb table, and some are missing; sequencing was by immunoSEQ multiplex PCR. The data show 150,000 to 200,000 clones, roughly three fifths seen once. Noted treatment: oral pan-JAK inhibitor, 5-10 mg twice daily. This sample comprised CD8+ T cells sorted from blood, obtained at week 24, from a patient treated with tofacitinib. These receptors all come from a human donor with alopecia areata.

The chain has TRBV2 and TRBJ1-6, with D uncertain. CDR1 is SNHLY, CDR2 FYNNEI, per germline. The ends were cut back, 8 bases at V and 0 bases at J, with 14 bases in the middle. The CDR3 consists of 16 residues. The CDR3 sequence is CASVSGTSSYNSPLHF. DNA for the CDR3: TGTGCCAGCGTCTCTGGCACGAGCTCCTATAATTCACCCCTCCACTTT.

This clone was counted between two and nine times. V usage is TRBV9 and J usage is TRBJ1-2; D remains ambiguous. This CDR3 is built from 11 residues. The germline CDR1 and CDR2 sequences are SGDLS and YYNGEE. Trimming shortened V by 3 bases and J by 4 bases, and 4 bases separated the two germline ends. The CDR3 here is CASSAPYGYTF. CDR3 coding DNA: TGTGCCAGCAGCGCGCCCTATGGCTACACCTTC.

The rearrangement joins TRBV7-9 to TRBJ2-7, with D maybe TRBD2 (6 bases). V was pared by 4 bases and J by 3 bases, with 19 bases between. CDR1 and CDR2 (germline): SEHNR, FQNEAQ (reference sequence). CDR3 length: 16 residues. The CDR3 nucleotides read TGTGCCAGCAGCTATATCGACGGGGGAAGAGTCTACGAGCAGTACTTC. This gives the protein CASSYIDGGRVYEQYF.

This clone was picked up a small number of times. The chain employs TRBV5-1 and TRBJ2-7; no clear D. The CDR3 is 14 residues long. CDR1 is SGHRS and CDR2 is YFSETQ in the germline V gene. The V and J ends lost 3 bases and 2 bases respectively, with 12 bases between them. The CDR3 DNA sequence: TGCGCCAGCAGCTCGACAACAACCCCCTACGAGCAGTACTTC. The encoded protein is CASSSTTTPYEQYF.

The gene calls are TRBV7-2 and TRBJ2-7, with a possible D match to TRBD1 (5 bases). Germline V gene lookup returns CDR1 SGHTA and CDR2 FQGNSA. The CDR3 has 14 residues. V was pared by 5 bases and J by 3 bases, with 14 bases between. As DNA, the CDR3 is TGTGCCAGCAGCCCGCCCGGACACTTCTACGAGCAGTACTTC. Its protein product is CASSPPGHFYEQYF.

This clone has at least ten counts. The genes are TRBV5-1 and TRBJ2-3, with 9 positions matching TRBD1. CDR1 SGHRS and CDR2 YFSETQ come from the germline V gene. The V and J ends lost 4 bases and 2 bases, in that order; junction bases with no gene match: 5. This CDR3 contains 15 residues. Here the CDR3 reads CASSPGQGHTDTQYF. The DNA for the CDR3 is TGCGCCAGCAGCCCGGGACAGGGCCACACAGATACGCAGTATTTT.

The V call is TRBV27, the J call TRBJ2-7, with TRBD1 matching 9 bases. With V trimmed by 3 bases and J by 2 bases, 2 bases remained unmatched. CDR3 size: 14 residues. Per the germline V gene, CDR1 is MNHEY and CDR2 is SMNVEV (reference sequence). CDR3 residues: CASSFGTGTYEQYF. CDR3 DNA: TGTGCCAGCAGTTTTGGGACAGGGACCTACGAGCAGTACTTC.

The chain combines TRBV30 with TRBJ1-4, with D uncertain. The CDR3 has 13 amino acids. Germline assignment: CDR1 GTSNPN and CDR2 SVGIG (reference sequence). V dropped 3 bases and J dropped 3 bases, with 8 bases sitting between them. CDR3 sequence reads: CAWSEVSNEKLFF. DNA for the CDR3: TGTGCCTGGAGCGAGGTTTCTAATGAAAAACTGTTTTTT.

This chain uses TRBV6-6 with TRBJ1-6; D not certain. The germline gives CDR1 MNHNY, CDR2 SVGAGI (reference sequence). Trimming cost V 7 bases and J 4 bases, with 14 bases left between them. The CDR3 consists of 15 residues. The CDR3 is CASNPAGEYNSPLHF. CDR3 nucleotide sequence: TGTGCCAGCAACCCAGCCGGGGAGTATAATTCACCCCTCCACTTT.

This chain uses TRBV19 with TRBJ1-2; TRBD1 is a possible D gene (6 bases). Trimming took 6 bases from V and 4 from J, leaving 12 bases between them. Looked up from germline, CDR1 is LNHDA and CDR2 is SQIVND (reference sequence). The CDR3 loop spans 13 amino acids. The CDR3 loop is CASSQGQTYGYTF. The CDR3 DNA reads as TGTGCCAGTAGCCAAGGACAGACCTATGGCTACACCTTC.

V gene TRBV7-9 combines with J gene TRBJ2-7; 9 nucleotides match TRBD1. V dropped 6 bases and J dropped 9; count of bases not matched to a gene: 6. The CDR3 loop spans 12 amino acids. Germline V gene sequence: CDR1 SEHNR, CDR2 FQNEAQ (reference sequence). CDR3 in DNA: TGTGCCAGCAGTAACAGGGGGCCGGGGCAGTACTTC. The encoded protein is CASSNRGPGQYF.

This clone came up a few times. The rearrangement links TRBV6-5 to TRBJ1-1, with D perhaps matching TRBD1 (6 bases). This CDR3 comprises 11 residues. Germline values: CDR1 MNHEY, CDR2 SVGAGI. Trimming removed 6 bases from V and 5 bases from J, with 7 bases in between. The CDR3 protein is CASSRGTEAFF. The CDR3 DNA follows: TGTGCCAGCAGCAGGGGTACTGAAGCTTTCTTT.

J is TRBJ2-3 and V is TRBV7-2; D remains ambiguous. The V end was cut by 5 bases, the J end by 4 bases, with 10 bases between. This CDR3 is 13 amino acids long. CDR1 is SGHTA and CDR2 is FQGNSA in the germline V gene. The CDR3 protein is CASSPLGSDTQYF. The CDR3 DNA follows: TGTGCCAGCAGCCCCCTAGGGTCAGATACGCAGTATTTT.

DNA for the CDR3: TGTGCCAGCAGTGACGGTGAGGGCCCCTATGGCTACACCTTC. Its protein is CASSDGEGPYGYTF. The rearrangement links TRBV2 to TRBJ1-2, with D uncertain. In germline, CDR1 is SNHLY, CDR2 FYNNEI. V shed 3 bases and J shed 4 bases, with 12 bases lying between them. The length of the CDR3 is 14 residues.

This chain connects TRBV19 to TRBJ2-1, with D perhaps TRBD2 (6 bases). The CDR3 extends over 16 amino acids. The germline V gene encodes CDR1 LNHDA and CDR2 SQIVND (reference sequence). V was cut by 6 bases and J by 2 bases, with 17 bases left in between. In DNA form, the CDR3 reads TGTGCCAGTAGCAACGGGAGACTAGTCCCCTACAATGAGCAGTTCTTC. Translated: CASSNGRLVPYNEQFF.

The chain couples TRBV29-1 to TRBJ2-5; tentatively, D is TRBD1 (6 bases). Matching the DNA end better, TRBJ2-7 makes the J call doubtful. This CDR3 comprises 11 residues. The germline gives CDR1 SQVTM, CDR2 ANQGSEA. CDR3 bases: TGCAGCTTTCAGGGGTCCTACGAGCAGTACTTC. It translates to CSFQGSYEQYF.

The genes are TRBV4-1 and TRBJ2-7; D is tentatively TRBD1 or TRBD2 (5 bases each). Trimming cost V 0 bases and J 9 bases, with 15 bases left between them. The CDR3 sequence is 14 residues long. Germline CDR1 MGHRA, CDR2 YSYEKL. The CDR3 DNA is TGCGCCAGCAGCCAAGATGGGGGAGCTGAGGGGCAGTACTTC. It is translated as CASSQDGGAEGQYF.

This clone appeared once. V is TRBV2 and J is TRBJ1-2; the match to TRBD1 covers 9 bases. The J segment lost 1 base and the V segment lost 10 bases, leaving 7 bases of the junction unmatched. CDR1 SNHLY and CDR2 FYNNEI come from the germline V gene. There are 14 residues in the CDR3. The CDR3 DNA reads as TGTGCCACCCCAGTGGGACAGGGTAACTATGGCTACACCTTC. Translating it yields CATPVGQGNYGYTF. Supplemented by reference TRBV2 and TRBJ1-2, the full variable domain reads EPEVTQTPSHQVTQMGQEVILRCVPISNHLYFYWYRQILGQKVEFLVSFYNNEISEKSEIFDDQFSVERPDGSNFTLKIRSTKLEDSAMYFCATPVGQGNYGYTFGSGTRLTVV.

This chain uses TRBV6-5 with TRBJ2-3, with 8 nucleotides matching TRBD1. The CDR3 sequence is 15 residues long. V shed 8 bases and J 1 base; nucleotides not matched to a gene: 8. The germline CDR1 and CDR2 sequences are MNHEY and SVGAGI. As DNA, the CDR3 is TGTGCCAGCCACGCCGGGACAGGTGGCACAGATACGCAGTATTTT. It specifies CASHAGTGGTDTQYF.